This TCR beta chain is from a study of human T cells and chemical hapten exposure. Study as a whole: Alopecia areata, totalis or universalis affected patients, mainly female.

The time point denotes: pre-sensitization, week 0. As for treatment: therapeutic diphenylcyclopropenone sensitization with weekly scalp DPC. TCRdb reprocessed the RACE reads with MiXCR, giving one entry per CDR3 protein. The sample records under 300,000 distinct CDR3 sequences, roughly 7.7% being singletons. This clonotype was seen a handful of times. As yet, its antigen is unknown. Whole-study results and caveats: Alopecia affecting every donor means their immune response may not match healthy people's.

This clonotype originated in a man aged 18 to 35 with alopecia areata. Some clones in this sample may be carry-over from other donors' samples. Here the sequenced sample was whole blood, taken in connection with sensitization to the hapten diphenylcyclopropenone (DPC).

CDR3 region: CASSSRQGMLKNIQYF. DNA for the CDR3: TGTGCCAGCAGCTCAAGACAGGGGATGTTGAAAAACATTCAGTACTTC. The chain is built from TRBV11-2 and TRBJ2-4, with 8 bases identical to TRBD1. Germline V CDR1 and CDR2: SGHAT, FQNNGV. V lost 4 bases and J lost 4; bases outside the gene matches: 9. The CDR3 runs 16 residues.